This entry lists 12 T cell receptor beta chains sequenced from one sample in a study of tumor-infiltrating lymphocytes in primary liver carcinoma. Priming with a constant-region primer yielded TCR beta cDNA from 400 to 550 ng total RNA. Amplification in three nested multiplex PCR rounds with slightly modified ARM-PCR gave rise to TCR beta libraries. Both of the initial two PCR rounds ran for about 9 cycles and employed TRBV1-TRBV30 forward primers alongside a C-beta reverse primer. In TCRdb, the multiplex PCR reads were re-called with MiXCR into one record per CDR3 protein. Seen here are hundreds of thousands of distinct CDR3 sequences, around three fifths observed once, and the top ten hold about 15%. Germline DNA was extracted alongside blood RNA, which was obtained from unsorted whole blood. The source material was peripheral blood. All receptors come from a woman aged 25 to 45 with primary liver carcinoma and hepatitis B virus infection.

The rearrangement uses TRBV2 and TRBJ2-4; 9 bases map to TRBD2. Germline CDR1 and CDR2: SNHLY and FYNNEI. The CDR3 length is 16 residues. The V and J ends lost 4 bases and 2 bases, in that order; junction bases with no gene match: 6. As DNA, the CDR3 is TGTGCCAGCAGTGTAACTAGCGGGCGCACCAAAAACATTCAGTACTTC. This gives the protein CASSVTSGRTKNIQYF.

The chain couples TRBV4-1 to TRBJ2-1; possible D gene TRBD1, 6 bases. V lost 1 base and J lost 9, with 19 bases in between. Germline assignment: CDR1 MGHRA and CDR2 YSYEKL. This CDR3 region has 16 residues. The DNA for the CDR3 is TGCGCCAGCAGCCAAGCTGGCAGGGGTAAATGGACTGAGCAGTTCTTC. Protein product: CASSQAGRGKWTEQFF.

About this clonotype itself: A read error is possible here, since a much larger clone lies one base away. The rearrangement links TRBV29-1 to TRBJ2-7, with 12 positions matching TRBD1. The CDR3 has 15 amino acids. The V and J ends lost 4 bases and 3 bases, in that order; junction bases with no gene match: 7. Germline CDR1 is SQVTM and CDR2 is ANQGSEA. The CDR3 region has the DNA TGCAGCGTTGGATTGGGACAGGGGGCTAACTACGAGCAGTACTTC. Its translation is CSVGLGQGANYEQYF.

This clonotype came up once. One junction end does not reproduce the germline sequence, and a read error may be involved. DNA of the CDR3: TGTGCCAGCAGCCGGGGAGTAGCCGGGGGTGAAAAGCTGTTTTTT. This translates into CASSRGVAGGEKLFF. The chain combines TRBV11-2 with TRBJ1-4; D might be TRBD1 (5 bases). The CDR3 length is 15 residues. Per the germline V gene, CDR1 is SGHAT and CDR2 is FQNNGV.

This clonotype turned up a few times. The chain has TRBV14 and TRBJ2-2; no firm D call. The CDR3 extends over 13 amino acids. Germline assignment: CDR1 SGHDN and CDR2 FVKESK. Trimming removed 10 bases at V and 4 bases at J, with 13 bases between. The CDR3 DNA follows: TGTGCCAAAGCGTTGGAGAGCACCGGGGAGCTGTTTTTT. Its protein is CAKALESTGELFF.

In this sample, this clonotype turned up a few times. The chain carries TRBV7-8 and TRBJ2-6, with D unclear. The CDR3 is made up of 17 amino acids. Germline lookup yields CDR1 SGHVS and CDR2 FQNEAQ. Trimming took 3 bases from V and 1 from J, leaving 13 bases between them. In nucleotides, the CDR3 is TGTGCCAGCAGCTTTCGTCCGACGAGTTCTGGGGCCAACGTCCTGACTTTC. Amino acid sequence: CASSFRPTSSGANVLTF.

The chain couples TRBV28 to TRBJ2-5, with D hard to call. The CDR3 has 14 residues. Germline loops: CDR1 MDHEN, CDR2 SYDVKM. The V end was cut by 5 bases, the J end by 2 bases, with 12 bases between. DNA for the CDR3: TGTGCCAGCAGTCACTGGGCCCCTCAAGAGACCCAGTACTTC. This gives the protein CASSHWAPQETQYF. Combining the CDR3 with reference TRBV28 and TRBJ2-5 gives the whole variable domain DVKVTQSSRYLVKRTGEKVFLECVQDMDHENMFWYRQDPGLGLRLIYFSYDVKMKEKGDIPEGYSVSREKKERFSLILESASTNQTSMYLCASSHWAPQETQYFGPGTRLLVL.

Only one count was recorded for this clonotype. One end of the junction does not line up with germline, which may come from a read error. CDR3 protein: CANSQHLGEITDTQYF. The CDR3 DNA reads TGCGCCAACAGCCAACATTTGGGGGAAATCACAGATACGCAGTATTTT. The chain uses TRBV4-3 and TRBJ2-3; D tentatively fits TRBD1 or TRBD2 (5 bases each). CDR1 and CDR2 (germline): LGHNA, YSLEER. This CDR3 spans 16 amino acids.

This chain joins TRBV4-2 and TRBJ2-5; weak D call: TRBD2 (5 bases). There are 14 residues in the CDR3. Germline CDR1 LGHNA, CDR2 YNFKEQ. The CDR3 protein is CARSQGSGLETQYF. The DNA for the CDR3 is TGTGCTAGGAGCCAAGGAAGCGGACTAGAGACCCAGTACTTC.

On this clonotype: A read error may explain this, as a much larger clone is one base away. The J gene is TRBJ2-1, the V gene TRBV29-1; tentative D call: TRBD1 (5 bases). Germline V gene data show CDR1 as SQVTM and CDR2 as ANQGSEA. This CDR3 contains 13 residues. The CDR3 DNA reads as TGCTGCGGCCCCTGGGCAGGGATCGATGAGCAGTTCTTC. It is translated as CCGPWAGIDEQFF.

On this clonotype: Just one base apart from a much larger clone, this may be a read error. J is TRBJ1-3 and V is TRBV29-1; D gene uncertain. Germline V gene lookup returns CDR1 SQVTM and CDR2 ANQGSEA. The CDR3 consists of 13 residues. The CDR3 DNA is TGCAGCGTCCCAGCCGGAGGTGGAAACGCCATATATTTT. Translated: CSVPAGGGNAIYF.

Turning to this clonotype: The CDR3 does not close with the conserved phenylalanine or tryptophan, likely indicating a read error. The chain couples TRBV6-1 to TRBJ2-2; D perhaps matches TRBD1 (7 bases). The CDR3 runs to 16 residues. The germline V gene encodes CDR1 MNHNS and CDR2 SASEGT. Trimming left V 11 bases short and J 4 bases short, with 23 bases between. CDR3 DNA: TGTGCCTCCAGGGGGGCTATTAAGTTAGGCACCGGGGAGCTGTTTTTA. It is translated as CASRGAIKLGTGELFL.